The present T cell receptor beta chain was sequenced within a study of siplizumab effects on memory and regulatory T cells. Study-wide points: Proliferating siplizumab-cultured Tregs lacked confirmed suppressive function. Most proliferating CD4+ or CD8+ clones, roughly 75-97%, had no naive or memory assignment.

Points on this clone: Its antigen is unidentified.

The germline V gene has CDR1 LNHDA and CDR2 SQIVND (reference sequence). V was pared by 11 bases and J by 1 base, with 24 bases of the junction left unmatched. The CDR3 runs to 21 residues. TCRdb keeps only in-frame clones here, not all; method: immunoSEQ multiplex PCR. The repertoire holds fewer than 100,000 clones, with approximately 95% as singletons. The sequence was obtained from a human donor in good health. The chain carries TRBV19 and TRBJ2-3; 13 bases line up with TRBD2. Sequencing was done on a sample of CD8+ T cells sorted from blood. CDR3 nucleotides: TGTGCCTCAACCTGGGGCAGCTTAACTAGCGGGAGGGACGGGGGCACAGATACGCAGTATTTT. Translated: CASTWGSLTSGRDGGTDTQYF.